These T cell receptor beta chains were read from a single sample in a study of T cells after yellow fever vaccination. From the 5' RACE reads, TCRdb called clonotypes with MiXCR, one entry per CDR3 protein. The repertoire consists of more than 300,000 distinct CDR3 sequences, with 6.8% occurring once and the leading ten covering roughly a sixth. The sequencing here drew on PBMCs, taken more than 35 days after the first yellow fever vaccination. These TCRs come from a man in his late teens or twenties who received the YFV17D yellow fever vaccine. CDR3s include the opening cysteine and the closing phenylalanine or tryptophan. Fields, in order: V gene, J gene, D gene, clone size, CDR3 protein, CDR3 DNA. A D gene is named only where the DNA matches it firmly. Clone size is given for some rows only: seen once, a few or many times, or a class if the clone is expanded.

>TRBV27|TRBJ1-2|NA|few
CASSLSGREGYTF
TGTGCCAGCAGTTTATCGGGGAGGGAAGGCTACACCTTC
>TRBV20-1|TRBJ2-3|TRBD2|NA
CSAPADSGGFLLHTQYF
TGCAGTGCCCCCGCGGATAGCGGGGGGTTTCTGCTGCATACGCAGTATTTT
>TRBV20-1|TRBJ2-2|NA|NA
CSARDSNTGELFF
TGCAGTGCTAGAGACTCGAACACCGGGGAGCTGTTTTTT
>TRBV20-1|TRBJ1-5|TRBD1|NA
CSQGGNQPQHF
TGCAGTCAGGGGGGGAATCAGCCCCAGCATTTT
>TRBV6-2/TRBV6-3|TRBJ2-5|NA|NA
CASSREDQETQYF
TGTGCCAGCAGTAGGGAGGACCAAGAGACCCAGTACTTC
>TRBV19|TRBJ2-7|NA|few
CASSIVLRDTYEQYF
TGTGCCAGTAGTATAGTTCTAAGGGACACCTACGAGCAGTACTTC
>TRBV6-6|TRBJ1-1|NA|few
CASSSSSNTEAFF
TGTGCCAGCAGCTCCTCGTCGAACACTGAAGCTTTCTTT
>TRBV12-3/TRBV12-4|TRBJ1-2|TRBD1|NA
CASSFNTGTGGPLSGYTF
TGTGCCAGCAGTTTTAATACCGGGACAGGGGGCCCCCTGAGTGGCTACACCTTC
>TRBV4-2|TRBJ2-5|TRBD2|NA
CASSQDFSGGALKTQYF
TGTGCCAGCAGCCAAGATTTCAGCGGGGGGGCCTTGAAGACCCAGTACTTC
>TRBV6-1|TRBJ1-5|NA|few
CASSEATGSPQHF
TGTGCCAGCAGTGAAGCGACAGGATCGCCCCAGCATTTT
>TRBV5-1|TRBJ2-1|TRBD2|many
CASSLETSGVNNEQFF
TGCGCCAGCAGCTTGGAAACTAGCGGGGTAAACAATGAGCAGTTCTTC
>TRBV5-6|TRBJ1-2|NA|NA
CASSPDQPPTRSFYGYTF
TGTGCCAGCAGCCCGGATCAGCCCCCGACGAGGTCTTTTTATGGCTACACCTTC
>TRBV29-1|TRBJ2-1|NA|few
CSVIGGHDNEQFF
TGCAGCGTGATCGGGGGGCACGACAATGAGCAGTTCTTC
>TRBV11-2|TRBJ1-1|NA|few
CASSFPPTEEAFF
TGTGCCAGCAGCTTTCCCCCGACGGAGGAAGCTTTCTTT
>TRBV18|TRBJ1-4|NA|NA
CASSSSQGDGEKLFF
TGTGCCAGCTCATCCTCACAGGGTGATGGTGAAAAACTGTTTTTT
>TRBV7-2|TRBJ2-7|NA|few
CASSLVGGPSSYEQYF
TGTGCCAGCAGCTTAGTCGGGGGGCCGAGCTCCTACGAGCAGTACTTC
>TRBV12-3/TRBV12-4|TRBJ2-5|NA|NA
CASVPLLRQSSMETQYF
TGTGCCAGCGTTCCGCTATTGAGGCAGTCAAGTATGGAGACCCAGTACTTC
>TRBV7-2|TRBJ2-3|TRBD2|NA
CASSIILAGGRGDTQYF
TGTGCCAGCAGCATAATTTTAGCGGGGGGGCGAGGAGATACGCAGTATTTT
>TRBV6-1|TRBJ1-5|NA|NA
CASSEARGIYQPQHF
TGTGCCAGCAGTGAAGCTCGGGGGATCTATCAGCCCCAGCATTTT
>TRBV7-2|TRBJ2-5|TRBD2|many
CASSRTSWETQYF
TGTGCCAGCAGCCGGACTAGTTGGGAGACCCAGTACTTC
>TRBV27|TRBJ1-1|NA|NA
CASSVAGTEAFF
TGTGCCAGCAGTGTGGCGGGAACTGAAGCTTTCTTT
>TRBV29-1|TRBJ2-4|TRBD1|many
CSVEPTGMDIQYF
TGCAGCGTTGAACCGACAGGGATGGACATTCAGTACTTC
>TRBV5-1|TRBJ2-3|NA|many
CASSLEALGSVSTDTQYF
TGCGCCAGCAGCTTGGAGGCCCTTGGGTCTGTTAGCACAGATACGCAGTATTTT
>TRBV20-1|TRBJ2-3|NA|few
CSANPPLASGGTDTQYF
TGCAGTGCTAATCCCCCCCTAGCGTCGGGCGGCACAGATACGCAGTATTTT
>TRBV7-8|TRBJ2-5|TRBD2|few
CASSLSSGGAGETQYF
TGTGCCAGCAGCTTATCTAGCGGGGGGGCCGGGGAGACCCAGTACTTC
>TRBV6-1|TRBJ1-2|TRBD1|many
CASSPGGSYGYTF
TGTGCCAGCAGCCCAGGGGGGAGCTATGGCTACACCTTC
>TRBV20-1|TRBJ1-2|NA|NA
CSAKQESYTF
TGCAGTGCCAAACAGGAGAGCTACACCTTC
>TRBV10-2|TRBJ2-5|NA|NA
CASSEASYETQYF
TGCGCCAGCAGTGAGGCTAGCTATGAGACCCAGTACTTC
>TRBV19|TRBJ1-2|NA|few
CASSIALAGSYGYTF
TGTGCCAGTAGTATAGCCCTGGCGGGAAGCTATGGCTACACCTTC
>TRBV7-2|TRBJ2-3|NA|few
CASSPMGDTQYF
TGTGCCAGCAGTCCGATGGGGGATACGCAGTATTTT
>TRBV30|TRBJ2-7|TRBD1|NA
CAWTGQGYEQYF
TGTGCCTGGACCGGACAGGGCTACGAGCAGTACTTC
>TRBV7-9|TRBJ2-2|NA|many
CASSPDGGAAGELFF
TGTGCCAGCAGCCCCGACGGGGGCGCGGCCGGGGAGCTGTTTTTT
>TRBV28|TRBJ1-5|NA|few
CASSLGGETGNQPQHF
TGTGCCAGCAGTTTGGGGGGGGAAACCGGCAATCAGCCCCAGCATTTT
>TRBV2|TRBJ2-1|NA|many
CATGPTPHEQFF
TGTGCCACAGGGCCCACCCCCCATGAGCAGTTCTTC
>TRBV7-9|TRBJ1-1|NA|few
CASSVTGTEAFF
TGTGCCAGCAGCGTTACAGGCACTGAAGCTTTCTTT
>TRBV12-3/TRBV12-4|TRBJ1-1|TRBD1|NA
CASSFDRGRTEAFF
TGTGCCAGCAGTTTCGACAGGGGGCGCACTGAAGCTTTCTTT
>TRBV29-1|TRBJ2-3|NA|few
CSVEGAGAGTDTQYF
TGCAGCGTTGAAGGGGCAGGCGCGGGCACAGATACGCAGTATTTT
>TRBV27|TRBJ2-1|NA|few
CASLPPPAGRSYNEQFF
TGTGCCAGCCTCCCCCCCCCCGCAGGGAGGTCCTACAATGAGCAGTTCTTC
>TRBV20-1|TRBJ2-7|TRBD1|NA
CSASQTGKQYF
TGCAGTGCTAGCCAGACAGGGAAGCAGTACTTC
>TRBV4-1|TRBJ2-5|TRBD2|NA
CASSGLAGKQETQYF
TGCGCCAGCAGCGGACTAGCGGGTAAACAAGAGACCCAGTACTTC
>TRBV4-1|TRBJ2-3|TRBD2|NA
CASSQEKAGGSTDTQYF
TGCGCCAGCAGCCAAGAGAAAGCGGGGGGTAGCACAGATACGCAGTATTTT
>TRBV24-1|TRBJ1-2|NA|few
CATSDYPVNYGYTF
TGTGCCACCAGTGATTATCCCGTCAACTATGGCTACACCTTC
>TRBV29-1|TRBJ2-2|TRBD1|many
CSVSTGWGGELFF
TGCAGCGTTTCGACAGGGTGGGGCGGGGAGCTGTTTTTT
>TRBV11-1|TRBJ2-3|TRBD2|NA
CASSLGLVRLAGRSTDTQYF
TGTGCCAGCAGCTTAGGGCTTGTACGGCTAGCGGGGAGAAGCACAGATACGCAGTATTTT
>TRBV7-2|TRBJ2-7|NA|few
CASSLALNPRTTYEQYF
TGTGCCAGCAGCTTAGCGCTAAACCCCCGGACCACCTACGAGCAGTACTTC
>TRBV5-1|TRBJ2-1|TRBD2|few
CASSFGRTSGGASYNEQFF
TGCGCCAGCAGCTTCGGACGGACTAGCGGGGGGGCCTCCTACAATGAGCAGTTCTTC
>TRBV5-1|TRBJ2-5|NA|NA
CASSLASSGGGTQYF
TGCGCCAGCAGCTTGGCCTCGTCAGGCGGCGGGACCCAGTACTTC
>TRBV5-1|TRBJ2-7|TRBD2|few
CASSKLRDYRYEQYF
TGCGCCAGCAGCAAACTCCGGGACTACCGGTACGAGCAGTACTTC
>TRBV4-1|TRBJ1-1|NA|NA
CASSLGNHPRMDRLGEAFF
TGCGCCAGCAGCCTCGGAAATCACCCCCGCATGGACCGTCTGGGTGAAGCTTTCTTT
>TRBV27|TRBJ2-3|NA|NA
CASSLDSVRDTQYF
TGTGCCAGCAGTCTGGATAGTGTTAGAGATACGCAGTATTTT
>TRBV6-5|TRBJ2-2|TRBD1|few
CASSYGDRGSSTGELFF
TGTGCCAGCAGTTACGGCGACAGGGGATCGAGCACCGGGGAGCTGTTTTTT
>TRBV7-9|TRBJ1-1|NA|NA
CASSLGGRVSAFF
TGTGCCAGCAGCTTGGGGGGTAGGGTATCAGCTTTCTTT
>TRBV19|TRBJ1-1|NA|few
CASVNPNTEAFF
TGTGCCAGTGTGAATCCGAACACTGAAGCTTTCTTT
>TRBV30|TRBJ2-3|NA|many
CAWSVRSADTQYF
TGTGCCTGGAGTGTACGGTCGGCAGATACGCAGTATTTT
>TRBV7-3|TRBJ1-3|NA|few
CASSDPKSGNTIYF
TGTGCCAGCAGCGATCCGAAATCTGGAAACACCATATATTTT
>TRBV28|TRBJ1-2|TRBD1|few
CASTLWGQGYENYGYTF
TGTGCCAGCACTCTTTGGGGACAGGGGTACGAAAACTATGGCTACACCTTC
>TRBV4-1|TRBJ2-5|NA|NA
CASSLGHGETQYF
TGCGCCAGCAGCCTCGGACATGGGGAGACCCAGTACTTC
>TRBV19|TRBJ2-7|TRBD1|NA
CASSIRQGAVEQYF
TGTGCCAGTAGTATAAGGCAGGGGGCGGTCGAGCAGTACTTC
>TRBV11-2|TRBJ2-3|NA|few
CASSLVPGQDTQYF
TGTGCCAGCAGCTTAGTGCCAGGGCAAGATACGCAGTATTTT